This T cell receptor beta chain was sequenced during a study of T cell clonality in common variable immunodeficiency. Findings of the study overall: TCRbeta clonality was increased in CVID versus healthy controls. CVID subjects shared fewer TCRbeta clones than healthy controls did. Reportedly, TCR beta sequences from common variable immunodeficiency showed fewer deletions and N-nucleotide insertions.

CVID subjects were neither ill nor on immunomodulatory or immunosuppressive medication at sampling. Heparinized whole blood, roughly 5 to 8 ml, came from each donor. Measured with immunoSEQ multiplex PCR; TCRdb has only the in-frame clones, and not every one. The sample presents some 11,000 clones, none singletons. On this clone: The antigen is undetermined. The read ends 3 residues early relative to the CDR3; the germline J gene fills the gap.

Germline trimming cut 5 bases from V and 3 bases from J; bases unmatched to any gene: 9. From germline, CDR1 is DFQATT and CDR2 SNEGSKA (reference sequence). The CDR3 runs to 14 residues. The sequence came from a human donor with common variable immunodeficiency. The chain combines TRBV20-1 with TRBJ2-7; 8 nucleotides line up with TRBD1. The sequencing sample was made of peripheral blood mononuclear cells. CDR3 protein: CSAPGQGRIYEQYF. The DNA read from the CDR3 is TGCAGTGCTCCAGGACAGGGACGGATCTACGAG.